The clone carrying this T cell receptor beta chain has at least ten counts. The antigen is not known. An equimolar mix of two oligonucleotides served as the beta constant-region primer for TRBC1 and TRBC2. Ligated cDNA was amplified by four rounds of PCR with nested alpha and beta constant-region primers and SP2. TCRdb recomputed calls from the UMI-ligation and nested PCR reads with MiXCR, one row per CDR3 protein. The sample contains 98,000 or so distinct CDR3 sequences, around 11% of which appear only once. The entry originates in a study of naive and memory T cell subsets. Study-wide findings and caveats: A few larger clonotypes appeared in naive repertoires, especially CD8, possibly memory cells re-expressing CD45RA. From naive to CM, EM and EMRA, diversity decreased and Gini increased.

CDR1 and CDR2 from the germline V gene are SNHLY and FYNNEI. V dropped 4 bases and J dropped 4 bases, with 1 base sitting between them. CDR3 size: 11 residues. This chain uses TRBV2 with TRBJ2-2; the D is unclear. The specimen was naive CD4+ T cells from blood. This TCR was recovered from a human donor in good health. The CDR3 DNA sequence: TGTGCCAGCAGTGGCACCGGGGAGCTGTTTTTT. Protein sequence: CASSGTGELFF.